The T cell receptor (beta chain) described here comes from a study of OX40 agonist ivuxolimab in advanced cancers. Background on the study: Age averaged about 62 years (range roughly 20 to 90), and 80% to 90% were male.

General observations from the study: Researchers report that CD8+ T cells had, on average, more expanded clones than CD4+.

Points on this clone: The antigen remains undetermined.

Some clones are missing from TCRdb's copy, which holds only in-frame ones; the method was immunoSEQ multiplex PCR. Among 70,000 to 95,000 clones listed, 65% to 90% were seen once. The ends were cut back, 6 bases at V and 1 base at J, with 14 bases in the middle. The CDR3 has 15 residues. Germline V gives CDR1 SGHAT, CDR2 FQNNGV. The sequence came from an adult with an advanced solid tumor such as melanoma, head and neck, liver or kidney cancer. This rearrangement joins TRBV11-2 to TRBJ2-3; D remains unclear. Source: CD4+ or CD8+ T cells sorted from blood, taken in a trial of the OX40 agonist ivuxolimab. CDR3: CASSYRQTRTDTQYF. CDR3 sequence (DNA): TGTGCCAGCAGTTACAGACAAACCCGCACAGATACGCAGTATTTT.